This TCR beta chain was observed in a study of cytomegalovirus exposure and HLA in healthy donors. Study observations and caveats: In an earlier analysis, about 90% or about 30%: the productive usage of most TCR beta V segments. Later findings reportedly placed an Asian-associated ancestry cluster below the roughly 690-donor mean for N-insertions. For TCR beta chains, V- and J-gene trimming was later linked to a missense DCLRE1C variant. Under in vitro conditions, three CMV-associated chains were confirmed as specific for CMV antigens.

PCR involved 60 Vbeta and 13 Jbeta primers. Clones were read by immunoSEQ multiplex PCR, and TCRdb kept only the in-frame ones, dropping some. Recorded here are more than 50,000 clones; the top ten clones represent approximately 6.9%. As concerns this clone: Antigen: not known.

V shed 6 bases and J shed 4 bases, with 15 bases lying between them. Germline V gene lookup returns CDR1 MNHNY and CDR2 SVGAGI (reference sequence). The CDR3 length is 14 residues. This TCR derives from a woman in her 40s in good health and CMV-seronegative. The rearrangement links TRBV6-6 to TRBJ1-2; D gene unclear. Sequences were obtained from PBMCs. CDR3 in amino acids: CASSPLGELYGYTF. DNA for the CDR3: TGTGCCAGCAGCCCCTTAGGAGAACTCTATGGCTACACCTTC.